This T cell receptor beta chain is from a study of control samples from healthy donors and cancer patients. The assay was immunoSEQ multiplex PCR, and TCRdb's table has in-frame clones only and misses some. Seen here are approximately 87,000 clones, about 86% observed once, and the top ten hold 1.3%. This CDR3 has 14 residues. Unmatched junction bases numbered 4, after V lost 4 bases and J lost 4 bases. Germline loops: CDR1 LGHDT, CDR2 YNNKEL (reference sequence). This clone was picked up one time. Sequenced material: blood. The TCR was taken from a woman in her fifties or sixties in good health. This chain joins TRBV3-1 (or the pseudogene TRBV3-2) and TRBJ2-5; 9 nucleotides match TRBD1. The CDR3 spells CASSRAGQGETQYF. The CDR3 bases are TGTGCCAGCAGCCGTGCGGGACAGGGAGAGACCCAGTACTTC.